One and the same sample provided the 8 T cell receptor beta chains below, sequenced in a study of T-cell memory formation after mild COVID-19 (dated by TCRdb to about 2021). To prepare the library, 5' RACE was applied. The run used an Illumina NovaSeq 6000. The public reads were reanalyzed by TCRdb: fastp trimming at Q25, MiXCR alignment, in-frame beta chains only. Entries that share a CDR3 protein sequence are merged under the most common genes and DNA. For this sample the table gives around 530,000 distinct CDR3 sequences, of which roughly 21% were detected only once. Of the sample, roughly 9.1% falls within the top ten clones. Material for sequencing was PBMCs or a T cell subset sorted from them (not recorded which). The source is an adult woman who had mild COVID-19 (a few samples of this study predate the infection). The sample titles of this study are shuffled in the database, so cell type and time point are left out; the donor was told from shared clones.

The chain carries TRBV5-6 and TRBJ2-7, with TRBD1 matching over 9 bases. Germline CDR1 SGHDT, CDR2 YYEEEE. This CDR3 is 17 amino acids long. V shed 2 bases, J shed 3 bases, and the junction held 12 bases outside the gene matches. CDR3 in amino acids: CASSFRRWTGVFYEQYF. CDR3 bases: TGTGCCAGCAGCTTTAGGAGGTGGACAGGGGTCTTCTACGAGCAGTACTTC.

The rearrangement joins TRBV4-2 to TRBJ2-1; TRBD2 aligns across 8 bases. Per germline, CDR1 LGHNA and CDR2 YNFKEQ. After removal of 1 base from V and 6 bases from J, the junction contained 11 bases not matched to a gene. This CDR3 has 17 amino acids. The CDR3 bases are TGTGCCAGCAGCCAAGGATCCAGGTTAGCGGGGATCAATGAGCAGTTCTTC. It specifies CASSQGSRLAGINEQFF.

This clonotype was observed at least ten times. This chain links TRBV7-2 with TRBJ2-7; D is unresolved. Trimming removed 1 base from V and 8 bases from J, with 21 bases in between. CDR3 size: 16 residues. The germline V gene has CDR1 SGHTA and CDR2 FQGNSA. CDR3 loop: CASSLGSLPPLAQQYF. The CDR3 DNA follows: TGTGCCAGCAGCTTAGGGTCCCTACCCCCATTGGCCCAGCAGTACTTC.

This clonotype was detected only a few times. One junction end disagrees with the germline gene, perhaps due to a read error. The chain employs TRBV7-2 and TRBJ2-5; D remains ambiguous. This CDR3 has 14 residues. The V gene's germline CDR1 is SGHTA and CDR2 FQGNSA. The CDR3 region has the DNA TGTGCCAGCAGCTTAACCTCCCTCCAACAGACCCAGTACTTC. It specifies CASSLTSLQQTQYF.

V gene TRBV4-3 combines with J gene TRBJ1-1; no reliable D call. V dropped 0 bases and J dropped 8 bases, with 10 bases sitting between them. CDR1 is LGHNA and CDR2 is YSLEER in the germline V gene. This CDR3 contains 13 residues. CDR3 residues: CASSQDKAVEAFF. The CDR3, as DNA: TGCGCCAGCAGCCAAGATAAGGCTGTGGAAGCTTTCTTT.

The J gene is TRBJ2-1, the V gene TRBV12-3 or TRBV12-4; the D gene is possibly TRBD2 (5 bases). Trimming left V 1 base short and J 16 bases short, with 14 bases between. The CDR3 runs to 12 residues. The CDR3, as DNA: TGTGCCAGCAGTTTAGTGGTGGGAGAGAAATTCTTC. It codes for CASSLVVGEKFF.

Here the CDR3 DNA reads TGTGCCAGCAGACACCGGACTAGCGGAAGCTCCTACGAGCAGTACTTC. Translated, it gives CASRHRTSGSSYEQYF. The chain carries TRBV11-2 and TRBJ2-7; TRBD2 matches at 10 bases. Trimming took 6 bases from V and 0 from J; bases not matched to a gene: 8. The CDR3 is 16 amino acids. The germline CDR1 and CDR2 sequences are SGHAT and FQNNGV.

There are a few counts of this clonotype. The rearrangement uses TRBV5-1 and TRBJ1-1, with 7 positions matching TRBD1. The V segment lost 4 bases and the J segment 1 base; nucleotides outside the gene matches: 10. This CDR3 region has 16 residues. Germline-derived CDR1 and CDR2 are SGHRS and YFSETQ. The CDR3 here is CASSPNPGQRNTEAFF. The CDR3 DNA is TGCGCCAGCAGCCCAAACCCGGGACAGCGGAACACTGAAGCTTTCTTT.